A selection of T cell receptor beta chains follows, all from one sample in a study of response to subunit inactivated influenza vaccine. TCRdb redid the calling of the RT-PCR reads with MiXCR, one entry per CDR3 protein. Here the sample spans about 500,000 distinct CDR3 sequences, approximately 13% being singletons. Here the sequenced sample was PBMCs from blood, taken 35 to 45 days after vaccination. The receptors were gathered from a man aged 45-65 years who received an inactivated influenza vaccine. CDR3s include the opening cysteine and the closing phenylalanine or tryptophan. Rows may omit the clone size; those that give it use once, few, many or a size class.

clone_size: -; j_call: TRBJ2-2; v_call: TRBV28; cdr3_aa: CASSPTRDTGELFF
clone_size: few; j_call: TRBJ2-1; v_call: TRBV6-2/TRBV6-3; cdr3_aa: CASRGFRAGGNIREQFF
clone_size: few; j_call: TRBJ2-1; v_call: TRBV18; cdr3_aa: CASSPEGRSYNEQFF
clone_size: few; j_call: TRBJ2-1; v_call: TRBV7-6; cdr3_aa: CASSLEQGNEQFF
clone_size: -; j_call: TRBJ2-3; v_call: TRBV5-1; cdr3_aa: CASSQGQRADTQYF
clone_size: -; j_call: TRBJ2-2; v_call: TRBV9; cdr3_aa: CASSETSGGAAGELFF
clone_size: -; j_call: TRBJ2-7; v_call: TRBV4-1; cdr3_aa: CASSQVPEQLYEQYF
clone_size: few; j_call: TRBJ2-1; v_call: TRBV27; cdr3_aa: CASSLSTSHNEQFF
clone_size: few; j_call: TRBJ2-1; v_call: TRBV2; cdr3_aa: CASKTWGSYNEQFF
clone_size: few; j_call: TRBJ2-7; v_call: TRBV3-1; cdr3_aa: CASSQEGRQGVHEQYF
clone_size: few; j_call: TRBJ1-2; v_call: TRBV4-1; cdr3_aa: CASSRLRESYGYTF
clone_size: many; j_call: TRBJ2-3; v_call: TRBV7-9; cdr3_aa: CASSLLSGVADTQYF
clone_size: -; j_call: TRBJ2-3; v_call: TRBV28; cdr3_aa: CASSVLMDTQYF
clone_size: few; j_call: TRBJ2-1; v_call: TRBV5-4; cdr3_aa: CASSFGSGGVSSYNEQFF
clone_size: -; j_call: TRBJ1-5; v_call: TRBV6-5; cdr3_aa: CASSSTQRRQPQHF
clone_size: -; j_call: TRBJ1-4; v_call: TRBV27; cdr3_aa: CASSLTVAATNEKLFF
clone_size: -; j_call: TRBJ1-1; v_call: TRBV7-8; cdr3_aa: CASSLDNTEAFF
clone_size: once; j_call: TRBJ2-1; v_call: TRBV25-1; cdr3_aa: CASSEYSGAYNEQFF
clone_size: -; j_call: TRBJ1-6; v_call: TRBV7-6; cdr3_aa: CASSPYGLGTGGIVFYNSPLHF
clone_size: few; j_call: TRBJ1-2; v_call: TRBV7-2; cdr3_aa: CASSLAGHFMDGYTF
clone_size: many; j_call: TRBJ2-1; v_call: TRBV5-1; cdr3_aa: CASSLLGVNEQFF
clone_size: -; j_call: TRBJ1-2; v_call: TRBV25-1; cdr3_aa: CASSVQGAQGYTF
clone_size: few; j_call: TRBJ2-3; v_call: TRBV6-5; cdr3_aa: CASSARGNTQYF
clone_size: few; j_call: TRBJ1-2; v_call: TRBV6-1; cdr3_aa: CAIPSGPQANYGYTF
clone_size: -; j_call: TRBJ2-7; v_call: TRBV7-9; cdr3_aa: CASSPLRGGSVHEQYF
clone_size: few; j_call: TRBJ2-1; v_call: TRBV7-3; cdr3_aa: CASSPAGLAGNEQFF
clone_size: few; j_call: TRBJ1-3; v_call: TRBV20-1; cdr3_aa: CSAADRAGNTIYF
clone_size: -; j_call: TRBJ2-2; v_call: TRBV15; cdr3_aa: CATSKSPVGELFF
clone_size: many; j_call: TRBJ2-1; v_call: TRBV10-3; cdr3_aa: CAISDPGLSYNEQFF
clone_size: -; j_call: TRBJ1-1; v_call: TRBV7-9; cdr3_aa: CASAHRPPDTEAFF
clone_size: -; j_call: TRBJ2-1; v_call: TRBV25-1; cdr3_aa: CASSEVRGGSYNEQFF
clone_size: many; j_call: TRBJ2-2; v_call: TRBV15; cdr3_aa: CATRYNGELFF
clone_size: few; j_call: TRBJ2-7; v_call: TRBV29-1; cdr3_aa: CSVADRVNVYEQYF
clone_size: -; j_call: TRBJ1-2; v_call: TRBV3-1; cdr3_aa: CASSADRGLYGYTF
clone_size: many; j_call: TRBJ2-7; v_call: TRBV29-1; cdr3_aa: CSVEGLPGSSYEQYF
clone_size: many; j_call: TRBJ2-5; v_call: TRBV5-1; cdr3_aa: CASSLVIPETQYF
clone_size: few; j_call: TRBJ2-7; v_call: TRBV20-1; cdr3_aa: CSAGQAIPNEQYF
clone_size: -; j_call: TRBJ2-2; v_call: TRBV4-1; cdr3_aa: CASSQDKAGGTGELFF
clone_size: many; j_call: TRBJ2-5; v_call: TRBV29-1; cdr3_aa: CSVEGQGELQETQYF
clone_size: -; j_call: TRBJ1-1; v_call: TRBV2; cdr3_aa: CASRGDSSVTEAFF
clone_size: -; j_call: TRBJ2-1; v_call: TRBV9; cdr3_aa: CASSQIAGGFDEQFF
clone_size: -; j_call: TRBJ1-5; v_call: TRBV3-1; cdr3_aa: CASSQDGQSNQPQHF
clone_size: few; j_call: TRBJ2-1; v_call: TRBV7-9; cdr3_aa: CASSLPWGPGRNNEQFF
clone_size: few; j_call: TRBJ2-2; v_call: TRBV9; cdr3_aa: CASSVGGANTGELFF
clone_size: -; j_call: TRBJ1-3; v_call: TRBV4-3; cdr3_aa: CASSPGIAAGNTIYF
clone_size: -; j_call: TRBJ2-5; v_call: TRBV5-1; cdr3_aa: CASRTGRFQETQYF
clone_size: -; j_call: TRBJ2-7; v_call: TRBV7-8; cdr3_aa: CASSDSHYEQYF
clone_size: -; j_call: TRBJ2-7; v_call: TRBV20-1; cdr3_aa: CSARGLAAYEQYF
clone_size: -; j_call: TRBJ2-3; v_call: TRBV3-1; cdr3_aa: CASSHAGAWDTQYF
clone_size: -; j_call: TRBJ2-1; v_call: TRBV3-1; cdr3_aa: CASSLGLAGWYNEQFF
clone_size: -; j_call: TRBJ2-1; v_call: TRBV20-1; cdr3_aa: CSAKTTSSYNEQFF